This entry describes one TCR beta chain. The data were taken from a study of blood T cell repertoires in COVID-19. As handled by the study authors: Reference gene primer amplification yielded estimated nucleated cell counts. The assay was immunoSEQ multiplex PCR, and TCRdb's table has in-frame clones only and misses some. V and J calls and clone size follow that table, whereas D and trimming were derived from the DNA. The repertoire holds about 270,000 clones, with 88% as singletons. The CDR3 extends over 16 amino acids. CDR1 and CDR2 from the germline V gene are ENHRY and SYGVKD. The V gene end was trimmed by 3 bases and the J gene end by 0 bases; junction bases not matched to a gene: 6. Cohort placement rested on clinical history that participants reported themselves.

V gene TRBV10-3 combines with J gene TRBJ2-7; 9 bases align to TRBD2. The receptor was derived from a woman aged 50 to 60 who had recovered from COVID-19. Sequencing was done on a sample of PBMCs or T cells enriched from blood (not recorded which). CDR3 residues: CAISDLGLANSYEQYF. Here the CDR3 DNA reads TGTGCCATCAGTGACCTCGGACTAGCGAACTCCTACGAGCAGTACTTC.